This TCR beta chain is drawn from a study of OX40 agonist ivuxolimab in advanced cancers. The overall study: Earlier treatment with anti-PD-1, anti-PD-L1 or anti-CTLA-4 was permitted, and 35% to 40% had received some. A partial response was reached by three patients: one with hepatocellular carcinoma and two with cutaneous melanoma. General study points: Specificity for antigen went undetermined in the expanded peripheral T cells. In general, CD8+ T cells held more expanded clones than CD4+ did, on average.

With regard to this clone: Its antigen is not known.

Only in-frame clones appear in the TCRdb table, and some are missing; sequencing was by immunoSEQ multiplex PCR. This table holds some 50,000 clones, roughly 90% found once. V gave up 5 bases and J gave up 7 bases; unmatched junction bases: 7. The CDR3 has 14 amino acids. CDR1 is SGHNT, CDR2 YENEEA, per germline. This rearrangement joins TRBV11-3 to TRBJ2-1, with 8 bases lining up with TRBD1. This clonotype was obtained from an adult with an advanced solid tumor such as melanoma, head and neck, liver or kidney cancer. The sample was CD4+ or CD8+ T cells sorted from blood, taken in a trial of the OX40 agonist ivuxolimab. This CDR3 reads CASSQRTGRNEQFF. DNA of the CDR3: TGTGCCAGCAGCCAACGGACAGGGCGGAATGAGCAGTTCTTC.